These 5 T cell receptor beta chains were all obtained from the same sample, sequenced in a study of T cell clonality in common variable immunodeficiency. Generated by immunoSEQ multiplex PCR, the TCRdb table keeps only in-frame clones and is missing some. This repertoire lists tens of thousands of clones without singletons; around 1.7% sits in the top ten. Sequencing was carried out using peripheral blood mononuclear cells. Every receptor here comes from a person between 18 and 75 years old in good health.

This clone has at least ten counts. Sequencing ends 3 residues short of the CDR3 end; the germline J gene provides the rest. V is TRBV2 and J is TRBJ1-1, with D uncertain. Germline V gives CDR1 SNHLY, CDR2 FYNNEI. Trimming stripped 10 bases from V and 1 base from J, with 16 bases between. This CDR3 comprises 14 residues. The sequenced CDR3 bases are TGTGCCACCCGAGGGCGTTTTAGGAACACTGAA. It encodes CATRGRFRNTE. The CDR3 as a whole reads CATRGRFRNTEAFF.

Ten or more counts support this clone. The CDR3 end falls 3 residues outside the read, so it is completed with the germline J gene. The chain uses TRBV28 and TRBJ2-1; 9 positions agree with TRBD2. Germline loops: CDR1 MDHEN, CDR2 SYDVKM. The ends lost 3 bases at V and 5 bases at J; junction bases unmatched: 5. This CDR3 contains 15 residues. The CDR3 DNA, read in part, is TGTGCCAGCAGTTTTCTAGCGGGACAGAACAATGAG. This codes for CASSFLAGQNNE. The CDR3 as a whole reads CASSFLAGQNNEQFF.

The table lists this clone with many counts. The read comes to an end 3 residues before the CDR3 does, leaving the germline J gene to fill in the end. The J gene is TRBJ1-2, the V gene TRBV5-1; 7 bases are shared with TRBD1. Germline V lookup: CDR1 SGHRS, CDR2 YFSETQ. After removal of 4 bases from V and 2 bases from J, the junction contained 8 bases not matched to a gene. The CDR3 extends over 15 amino acids. Partial CDR3 DNA: TGCGCCAGCAGCCGAGCCGGGACAGTGAACTATGGC. It codes for CASSRAGTVNYG. The entire CDR3 sequence reads CASSRAGTVNYGYTF.

There are many counts of this clone. The CDR3 end lies 3 residues beyond the end of the read and is filled in from the germline J gene. V is TRBV10-3 and J is TRBJ1-3, with a tentative D call TRBD1 (5 bases). Germline V lookup: CDR1 ENHRY, CDR2 SYGVKD. V lost 6 bases and J 2 bases, leaving 11 bases between the germline ends. There are 14 residues in the CDR3. The CDR3 here is CAISRRQPGNTIYF. The DNA read from the CDR3 is TGTGCCATCAGCCGCCGACAGCCTGGAAACACC.

This clone was counted many times. The read falls 3 residues short of the CDR3 end, and the missing part is taken from the germline J gene. The V call is TRBV2, the J call TRBJ2-5; D possibly matches TRBD1 or TRBD2 (5 bases each). This CDR3 comprises 13 residues. Germline CDR1 SNHLY, CDR2 FYNNEI. V was clipped by 5 bases and J by 4 bases, with 11 bases between them. Partial CDR3 DNA: TGTGCCAGCAGTTTAGAGGGGAGAGAGACC. This translates into CASSLEGRET. The whole CDR3 sequence reads CASSLEGRETQYF. Supplemented by reference TRBV2 and TRBJ2-5, the full variable domain reads EPEVTQTPSHQVTQMGQEVILRCVPISNHLYFYWYRQILGQKVEFLVSFYNNEISEKSEIFDDQFSVERPDGSNFTLKIRSTKLEDSAMYFCASSLEGRETQYFGPGTRLLVL.